This TCR beta chain is from a study of control samples from healthy donors and cancer patients. The ends were cut back, 6 bases at V and 9 bases at J, with 9 bases in the middle. CDR3 length: 11 amino acids. Germline V gives CDR1 MDHEN, CDR2 SYDVKM. The repertoire was sequenced with immunoSEQ multiplex PCR; TCRdb's copy has only in-frame clones and lacks some. The sample lists about 140,000 clones; 80% to 95% were seen once. The TCR comes from a man younger than 40 in good health. The chain joins TRBV28 to TRBJ2-1; no firm D call. The sequenced sample was blood. The CDR3 sequence is CASRLFREQFF. CDR3 DNA sequence: TGTGCCAGCAGACTATTTCGTGAGCAGTTCTTC.